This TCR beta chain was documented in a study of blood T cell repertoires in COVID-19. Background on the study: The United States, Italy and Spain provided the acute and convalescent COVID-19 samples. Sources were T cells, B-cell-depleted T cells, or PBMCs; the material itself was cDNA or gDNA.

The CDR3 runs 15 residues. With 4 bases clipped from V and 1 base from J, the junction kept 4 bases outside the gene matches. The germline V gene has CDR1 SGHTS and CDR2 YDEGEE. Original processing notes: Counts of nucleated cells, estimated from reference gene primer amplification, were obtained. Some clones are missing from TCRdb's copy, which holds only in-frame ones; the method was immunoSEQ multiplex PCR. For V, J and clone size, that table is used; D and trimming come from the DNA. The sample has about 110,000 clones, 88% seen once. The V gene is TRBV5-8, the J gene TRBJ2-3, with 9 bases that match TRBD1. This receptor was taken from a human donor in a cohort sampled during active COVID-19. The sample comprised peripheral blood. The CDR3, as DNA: TGTGCCAGCAGCATACGGACAGGGGGCACAGATACGCAGTATTTT. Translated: CASSIRTGGTDTQYF.